This is a list of T cell receptor beta chains from one sample in a study of cytomegalovirus exposure and HLA in healthy donors. Sequencing used immunoSEQ multiplex PCR; TCRdb keeps in-frame clones, though not all of them. The top ten hold roughly 1.5% of the sample, which has approximately 180,000 clones, about 76% seen once. Sequenced: PBMCs. The receptors derive from a woman aged 50 to 65 in good health and CMV-seronegative. The CDR3 runs from the conserved cysteine through the conserved F or W. The D gene is left open where the match is weak. Rows may omit the clone size; those that give it use once, few, many or a size class.

NA	TRBV6-5	NA	TRBJ1-5	CASSPTHWSNQPQHF	TGTGCCAGCAGTCCGACTCACTGGAGCAATCAGCCCCAGCATTTT
NA	TRBV18	NA	TRBJ2-1	CASSPIGPQGIYNEQFF	TGTGCCAGCTCACCAATTGGGCCACAGGGCATCTACAATGAGCAGTTCTTC
TRBD1	TRBV10-3	NA	TRBJ2-1	CAISGDRGPNEQFF	TGTGCCATCAGTGGGGACAGGGGGCCCAATGAGCAGTTCTTC
TRBD1	TRBV5-8	NA	TRBJ1-2	CASSLDRARGYTF	TGTGCCAGCAGCCTGGACAGGGCTAGGGGCTACACCTTC
TRBD1	TRBV6-5	NA	TRBJ1-1	CASRPDRGPTEAFF	TGTGCCAGCAGACCCGACAGGGGACCGACTGAAGCTTTCTTT
TRBD2	TRBV14	NA	TRBJ2-1	CASSPRLKLAGASPFNEQFF	TGTGCCAGCAGCCCGAGGTTAAAGCTAGCGGGGGCCTCACCTTTCAATGAGCAGTTCTTC
NA	TRBV28	NA	TRBJ1-4	CASTKRGLSNEKLFF	TGTGCCAGCACAAAGAGAGGGTTGTCTAATGAAAAACTGTTTTTT
TRBD1	TRBV2	NA	TRBJ2-1	CASSARTGLDEQFF	TGTGCCAGCAGTGCCCGGACAGGGTTAGATGAGCAGTTCTTC
NA	TRBV4-3	NA	TRBJ1-1	CASSQEARGTEAFF	TGCGCCAGCAGCCAAGAAGCCCGGGGTACTGAAGCTTTCTTT
TRBD2	TRBV11-2	NA	TRBJ2-7	CASSLVGGGYEQYF	TGTGCCAGCAGCTTAGTCGGGGGAGGGTACGAGCAGTACTTC
TRBD2	TRBV4-1	NA	TRBJ2-5	CASSHAGLASETQYF	TGCGCCAGCAGCCACGCCGGACTAGCTTCTGAGACCCAGTACTTC
TRBD2	TRBV7-2	NA	TRBJ2-7	CASSLRTSGNYEQYF	TGTGCCAGCAGCTTAAGGACTAGCGGGAACTACGAGCAGTACTTC
TRBD2	TRBV6-4	NA	TRBJ2-5	CASSDKRGARDSKKTQYF	TGTGCCAGCAGTGATAAGCGGGGGGCTAGAGACTCCAAAAAGACCCAGTACTTC
TRBD1	TRBV30	few	TRBJ2-1	CAWSDGTGVNEQFF	TGTGCCTGGAGCGACGGGACAGGGGTCAATGAGCAGTTCTTC
NA	TRBV10-3	NA	TRBJ1-2	CAISDRGTTGMGYTF	TGTGCCATCAGTGACAGAGGCACCACGGGTATGGGCTACACCTTC
TRBD1	TRBV2	NA	TRBJ2-6	CASTQGKNSGANVLTF	TGTGCCAGCACACAGGGGAAGAACTCTGGGGCCAACGTCCTGACTTTC
TRBD1	TRBV28	few	TRBJ1-1	CASRGQGDTEAFF	TGTGCCAGCAGGGGACAGGGGGACACTGAAGCTTTCTTT